This T cell receptor (beta chain) was captured in a study of identical twins. CDR1 and CDR2 (germline): DFQATT, SNEGSKA (reference sequence). Unmatched junction bases numbered 8, after V lost 4 bases and J lost 6 bases. There are 15 residues in the CDR3. This clonotype was seen only a few times. TCRdb processed the 5' RACE reads anew with MiXCR; each CDR3 protein has one entry. The sample contains 400,000 to 650,000 distinct CDR3 sequences, approximately 22% of which appear only once. These records were also assigned to another study, of T cells expressing NK-cell markers. In that study: Topping the CD3+CD56-NKG2C+ fraction as well were these clonotypes, in several donors. Clarity on HCMV specificity was lacking for the expanded NKG2C+ T cell clones.

Sequenced sample: CD4+ T cells sorted from blood. The chain has TRBV20-1 and TRBJ2-7; TRBD2 agrees at 14 bases. The sequence was collected from a woman between 18 and 29 years old in good health. For the CDR3, the DNA is TGCAGTGCTACAAAAGGGACTAGCGGGAGTGGCGAGCAGTACTTC. The encoded protein is CSATKGTSGSGEQYF.